Listed here are 23 T cell receptor beta chains from one sample, sequenced in a study of T cell responses to AZD1222 COVID-19 vaccine. Assay: immunoSEQ multiplex PCR; the TCRdb copy retains only in-frame clones and omits some. The sample carries under 150,000 clones, roughly 91% recorded once. The starting material was peripheral blood, obtained on day 0 of AZD1222 vaccination. The origin of the receptors is an adult in good health.

The rearrangement joins TRBV5-1 to TRBJ1-6, with TRBD1 identical over 8 bases. This CDR3 comprises 16 residues. The germline V gene has CDR1 SGHRS and CDR2 YFSETQ. V lost 3 bases, J lost 10 bases, and 12 bases stayed unmatched. CDR3 in DNA: TGCGCCAGCAGCTGGGTCGCCGGACAGGGTAACTCACCCCTCCACTTT. Its protein is CASSWVAGQGNSPLHF.

The gene calls are TRBV7-8 and TRBJ2-7, with TRBD2 identical over 8 bases. V was pared by 6 bases and J by 6 bases, with 13 bases of the junction left unmatched. CDR1 and CDR2 from the germline V gene are SGHVS and FQNEAQ. The CDR3 covers 15 residues. CDR3 in amino acids: CASSHIAGPSREQYF. The CDR3 coding sequence is TGTGCCAGCAGTCACATAGCGGGGCCGTCACGCGAGCAGTACTTC.

Notes on this clone: The conserved phenylalanine or tryptophan normally closing the CDR3 is absent here, so this likely arose from a read error. The DNA is left out, because the CDR3 cannot be placed on it with certainty; the CDR3 is given as TCRdb lists it. This chain uses TRBV4-3 with TRBJ2-3; the D segment call TRBD2 is taken from the table without a DNA check. A total of 10 residues make up the CDR3, ends included. In germline, CDR1 is LGHNA, CDR2 YSLEER. The CDR3 protein is CASSQDESEI.

The chain uses TRBV7-2 and TRBJ2-1; TRBD1 agrees at 8 bases. J was trimmed by 3 bases and V by 4 bases; bases with no gene match: 5. The CDR3 contains 15 residues. From germline, CDR1 is SGHTA and CDR2 FQGNSA. The CDR3 protein is CASSWGTGDYNEQFF. The CDR3 region has the DNA TGTGCCAGCAGCTGGGGGACAGGTGACTACAATGAGCAGTTCTTC.

The J gene is TRBJ2-6, the V gene TRBV18; no firm D call. The germline V and J ends were trimmed by 3 bases and 0 bases, with 0 bases remaining between them. The CDR3 is 13 amino acids. Per the germline V gene, CDR1 is KGHSH and CDR2 is LQKENI. The CDR3 DNA reads TGTGCCAGCTCACCCTCTGGGGCCAACGTCCTGACTTTC. Amino acid sequence: CASSPSGANVLTF.

The rearrangement uses TRBV6-5 and TRBJ1-6, with D possibly being TRBD1 (6 bases). This CDR3 has 13 residues. With 8 bases removed from V and 5 bases from J, the gap between germline ends came to 10 bases. Per the germline V gene, CDR1 is MNHEY and CDR2 is SVGAGI. In DNA form, the CDR3 reads TGTGCCAGCCAGACAGGAGATAATTCACCCCTCCACTTT. This translates into CASQTGDNSPLHF.

The CDR3 loop reads CASSHQKTAGNTDTQYF. CDR3 nucleotides: TGTGCCAGCAGCCACCAGAAGACGGCCGGTAACACAGATACGCAGTATTTT. The chain combines TRBV27 with TRBJ2-3; unclear D gene. Germline values: CDR1 MNHEY, CDR2 SMNVEV (reference sequence). Trimming left V 6 bases short and J 2 bases short, with 21 bases between. The CDR3 is 17 amino acids.

The V and J genes are TRBV24-1 and TRBJ2-5; D unclear. The CDR3 covers 13 residues. The V end lost 7 bases, the J end lost 2 bases, and 10 bases lay between the germline ends. The germline V gene encodes CDR1 KGHDR and CDR2 SFDVKD. For the CDR3, the DNA is TGTGCCACCAGCAACAGCAATCAAGAGACCCAGTACTTC. It codes for CATSNSNQETQYF.

This clone occurred once. The rearrangement joins TRBV19 to TRBJ1-1; 7 bases are a match to TRBD1. With 7 bases clipped from V and 7 bases from J, the junction kept 9 bases outside the gene matches. The germline V gene encodes CDR1 LNHDA and CDR2 SQIVND (reference sequence). The CDR3 consists of 13 residues. The CDR3 bases are TGTGCCAGTATTCCCACAGGGGAGTATGAAGCTTTCTTT. This gives the protein CASIPTGEYEAFF.

The J gene is TRBJ1-1, the V gene TRBV11-2; 10 nucleotides line up with TRBD1. There are 17 residues in the CDR3. Germline assignment: CDR1 SGHAT and CDR2 FQNNGV. Unmatched junction bases numbered 10, after V lost 5 bases and J lost 1 base. The chain's CDR3 is CASSPWADRGRNTEAFF. CDR3 DNA: TGTGCCAGCAGCCCGTGGGCCGACAGGGGGCGGAACACTGAAGCTTTCTTT.

The rearrangement links TRBV7-3 to TRBJ2-1; 7 bases line up with TRBD2. The CDR3 contains 17 residues. V shed 5 bases and J 6 bases; nucleotides not matched to a gene: 16. From germline, CDR1 is SGHTA and CDR2 FQGTGA. CDR3 residues: CASSTKLRTRGINEQFF. The CDR3 DNA reads as TGTGCCAGCAGCACGAAGCTACGGACTAGGGGAATCAATGAGCAGTTCTTC.

This chain connects TRBV7-2 to TRBJ1-4; D may be TRBD1 (6 bases). V gave up 10 bases and J gave up 8 bases, with 23 bases separating them. The CDR3 length is 15 residues. The germline CDR1 and CDR2 sequences are SGHTA and FQGNSA. The CDR3 sequence: CATSARWGPAEKLFF. The CDR3 DNA follows: TGTGCCACATCCGCCAGGTGGGGGCCGGCCGAAAAACTGTTTTTT.

This chain connects TRBV20-1 to TRBJ2-1; 7 bases fit TRBD2. V shed 3 bases, J shed 4 bases, and the junction held 6 bases outside the gene matches. CDR3 length: 14 residues. From germline, CDR1 is DFQATT and CDR2 SNEGSKA (reference sequence). The CDR3 region has the DNA TGCAGTGCTAGTCCTAGCGGCCCGTACAATGAGCAGTTCTTC. It is translated as CSASPSGPYNEQFF.

This chain links TRBV4-3 with TRBJ2-5; D is perhaps TRBD1 or TRBD2 (5 bases each). CDR3 length equals 15 residues. V dropped 2 bases and J dropped 5 bases, with 15 bases sitting between them. Germline CDR1 is LGHNA and CDR2 is YSLEER. The CDR3: CASSQLGSGRETQYF. As DNA, the CDR3 is TGCGCCAGCAGCCAATTGGGCTCGGGACGGGAGACCCAGTACTTC.

CDR3 nucleotide sequence: TGTGCCAGCAGCCCGGATAGCGGGAGGGCCAGCTACGAGCAGTACTTC. Its protein product is CASSPDSGRASYEQYF. The V call is TRBV7-3, the J call TRBJ2-7, with 11 bases that match TRBD2. The germline V gene encodes CDR1 SGHTA and CDR2 FQGTGA. This CDR3 is built from 16 residues. Unmatched junction bases numbered 9, after V lost 5 bases and J lost 3 bases.

This chain uses TRBV4-3 with TRBJ2-5; weak D call: TRBD1 (5 bases). The CDR3 covers 13 residues. The V end was cut by 1 base, the J end by 5 bases, with 8 bases between. The germline CDR1 and CDR2 sequences are LGHNA and YSLEER. The DNA of the CDR3 is TGCGCCAGCAGCCAAGGGGGCAGGGAGACCCAGTACTTC. It codes for CASSQGGRETQYF.

This sequence joins TRBV18 and TRBJ2-5; 7 bases are shared with TRBD1. V lost 3 bases and J lost 4; bases outside the gene matches: 8. The CDR3 is 15 amino acids. Germline values: CDR1 KGHSH, CDR2 LQKENI. CDR3 coding DNA: TGTGCCAGCTCACCTTCCGGGACAGTCCCAGAGACCCAGTACTTC. Translating gives CASSPSGTVPETQYF.

The rearrangement links TRBV6-5 to TRBJ2-7; a weak D match, TRBD2 (5 bases). This CDR3 has 15 residues. CDR1 and CDR2 (germline): MNHEY, SVGAGI. V was clipped by 6 bases and J by 7 bases, with 22 bases between them. This CDR3 reads CASRSSTPSTGEQYF. The CDR3 DNA reads TGTGCCAGCAGATCATCGACACCGTCTACGGGGGAGCAGTACTTC.

The rearrangement links TRBV7-7 to TRBJ2-3, with 12 positions matching TRBD2. The CDR3 runs 20 residues. Losses at the gene ends were 1 base for V and 1 base for J; bases not matched to a gene: 12. Germline CDR1 is SSHAT and CDR2 is FNYEAQ (reference sequence). CDR3 DNA: TGTGCCAGCAGCTTAGGTCCATGGCTAGCGGGAGGGGTCGGCACAGATACGCAGTATTTT. It encodes CASSLGPWLAGGVGTDTQYF.

This chain's CDR3 is CASSTPGLVKETQYF. The DNA of the CDR3 is TGTGCCAGCAGTACCCCGGGACTAGTCAAAGAGACCCAGTACTTC. The V gene is TRBV6-2 or TRBV6-3, the J gene TRBJ2-5; 8 bases line up with TRBD2. Germline values: CDR1 MNHEY, CDR2 SVGEGT. With 5 bases clipped from V and 3 bases from J, the junction kept 8 bases outside the gene matches. CDR3 length: 15 amino acids.

This clone showed up just once. Here the CDR3 reads CASSFGYGYTF. For the CDR3, the DNA is TGTGCCAGCAGCTTCGGCTATGGCTACACCTTC. This chain connects TRBV7-2 to TRBJ1-2; D unclear. The V gene lost 3 bases and the J gene lost 4 bases, with 3 bases spanning the gap. The CDR3 is 11 amino acids. Germline V gene sequence: CDR1 SGHTA, CDR2 FQGNSA.

This sequence joins TRBV6-5 and TRBJ2-7; no reliable D call. Germline V gives CDR1 MNHEY, CDR2 SVGAGI. CDR3 length equals 14 residues. V dropped 2 bases and J dropped 3 bases, with 11 bases sitting between them. The CDR3 loop is CASSYSWSVYEQYF. Here the CDR3 DNA reads TGTGCCAGCAGTTACAGCTGGTCAGTCTACGAGCAGTACTTC.

This clone has only a few counts. V and J are TRBV6-2 or TRBV6-3 and TRBJ1-6; D might be TRBD1 (5 bases). Germline assignment: CDR1 MNHEY and CDR2 SVGEGT. Trimming shortened V by 4 bases and J by 7 bases, and 17 bases separated the two germline ends. The CDR3 loop spans 16 amino acids. CDR3 in amino acids: CASSFQGSVANSPLHF. The CDR3, as DNA: TGTGCCAGCAGTTTCCAGGGAAGCGTAGCGAATTCACCCCTCCACTTT.